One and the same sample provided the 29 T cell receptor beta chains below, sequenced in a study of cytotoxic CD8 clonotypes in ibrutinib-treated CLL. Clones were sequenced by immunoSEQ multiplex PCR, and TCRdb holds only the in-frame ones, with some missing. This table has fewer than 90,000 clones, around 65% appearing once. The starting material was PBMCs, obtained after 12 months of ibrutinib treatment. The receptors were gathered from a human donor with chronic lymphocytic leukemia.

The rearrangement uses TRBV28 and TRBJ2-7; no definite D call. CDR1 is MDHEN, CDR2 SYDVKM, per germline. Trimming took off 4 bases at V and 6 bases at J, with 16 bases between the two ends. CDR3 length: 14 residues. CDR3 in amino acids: CASSSPLGSREQYF. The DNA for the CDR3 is TGTGCCAGCAGTTCACCCCTGGGATCTCGCGAGCAGTACTTC.

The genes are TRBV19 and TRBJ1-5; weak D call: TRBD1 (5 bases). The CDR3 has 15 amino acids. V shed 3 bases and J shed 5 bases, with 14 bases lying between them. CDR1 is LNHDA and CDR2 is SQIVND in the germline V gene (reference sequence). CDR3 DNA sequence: TGTGCCAGTAGTATTGGGGGAATTGGTTATCAGCCCCAGCATTTT. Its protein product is CASSIGGIGYQPQHF.

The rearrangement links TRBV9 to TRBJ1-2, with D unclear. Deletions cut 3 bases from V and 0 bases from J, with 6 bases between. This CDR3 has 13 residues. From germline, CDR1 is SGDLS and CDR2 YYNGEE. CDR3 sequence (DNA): TGTGCCAGCAGCGCTTCAGCTAACTATGGCTACACCTTC. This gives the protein CASSASANYGYTF.

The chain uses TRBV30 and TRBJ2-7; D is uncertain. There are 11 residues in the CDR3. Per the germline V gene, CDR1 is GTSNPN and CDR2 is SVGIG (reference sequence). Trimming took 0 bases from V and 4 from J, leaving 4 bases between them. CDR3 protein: CAWSVVYEQYF. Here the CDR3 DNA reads TGTGCCTGGAGTGTAGTTTACGAGCAGTACTTC.

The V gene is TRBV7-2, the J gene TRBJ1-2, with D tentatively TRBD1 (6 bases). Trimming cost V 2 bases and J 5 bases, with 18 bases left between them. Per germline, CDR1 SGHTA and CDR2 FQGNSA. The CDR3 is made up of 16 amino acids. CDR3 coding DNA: TGTGCCAGCAGCTTACGTACAGGGTCAGGCTCGTATGGCTACACCTTC. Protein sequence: CASSLRTGSGSYGYTF.

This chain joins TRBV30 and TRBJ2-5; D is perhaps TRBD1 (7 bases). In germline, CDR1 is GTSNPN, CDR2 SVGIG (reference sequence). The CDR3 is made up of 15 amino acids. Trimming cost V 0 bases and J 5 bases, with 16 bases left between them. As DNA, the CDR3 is TGTGCCTGGAGTGTAGGACAGGTGGAGGGGGAGACCCAGTACTTC. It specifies CAWSVGQVEGETQYF. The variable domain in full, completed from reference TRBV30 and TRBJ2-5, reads SQTIHQWPATLVQPVGSPLSLECTVEGTSNPNLYWYRQAAGRGLQLLFYSVGIGQISSEVPQNLSASRPQDRQFILSSKKLLLSDSGFYLCAWSVGQVEGETQYFGPGTRLLVL.

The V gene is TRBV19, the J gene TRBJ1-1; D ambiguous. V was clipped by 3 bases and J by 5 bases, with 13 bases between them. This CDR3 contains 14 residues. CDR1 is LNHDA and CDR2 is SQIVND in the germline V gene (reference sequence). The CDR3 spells CASSMGDMWTEAFF. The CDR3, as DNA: TGTGCCAGTAGTATGGGTGACATGTGGACTGAAGCTTTCTTT.

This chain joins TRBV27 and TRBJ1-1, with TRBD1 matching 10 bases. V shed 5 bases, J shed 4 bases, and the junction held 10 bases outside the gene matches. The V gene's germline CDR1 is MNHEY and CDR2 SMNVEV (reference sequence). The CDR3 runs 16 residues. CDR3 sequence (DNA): TGTGCCAGCAGTCTAGGGACAGGGGCCTTTTTCACTGAAGCTTTCTTT. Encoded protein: CASSLGTGAFFTEAFF.

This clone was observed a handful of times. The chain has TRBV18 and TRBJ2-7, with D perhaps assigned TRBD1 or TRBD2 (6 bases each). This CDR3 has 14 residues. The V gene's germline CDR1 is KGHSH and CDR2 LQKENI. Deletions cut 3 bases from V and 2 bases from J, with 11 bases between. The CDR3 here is CASSPGGGPYEQYF. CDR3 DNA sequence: TGTGCCAGCTCACCCGGGGGCGGGCCCTACGAGCAGTACTTC.

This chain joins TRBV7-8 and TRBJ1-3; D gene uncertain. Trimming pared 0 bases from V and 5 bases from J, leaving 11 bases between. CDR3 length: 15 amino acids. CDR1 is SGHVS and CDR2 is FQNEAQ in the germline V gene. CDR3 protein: CASSLAGRTRNTIYF. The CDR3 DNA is TGTGCCAGCAGCTTAGCCGGCCGTACCCGAAACACCATATATTTT. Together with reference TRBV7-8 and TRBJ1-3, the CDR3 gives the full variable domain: GAGVSQSPRYKVAKRGQDVALRCDPISGHVSLFWYQQALGQGPEFLTYFQNEAQLDKSGLPSDRFFAERPEGSVSTLKIQRTQQEDSAVYLCASSLAGRTRNTIYFGEGSWLTVV.

The DNA for the CDR3 is TGTGCCATCCAAGAGACCGCACTGAACACTGAAGCTTTCTTT. Its translation: CAIQETALNTEAFF. The chain couples TRBV6-1 to TRBJ1-1; D uncertain. V was clipped by 10 bases and J by 0 bases, with 15 bases between them. The CDR3 has 14 amino acids. CDR1 MNHNS and CDR2 SASEGT come from the germline V gene.

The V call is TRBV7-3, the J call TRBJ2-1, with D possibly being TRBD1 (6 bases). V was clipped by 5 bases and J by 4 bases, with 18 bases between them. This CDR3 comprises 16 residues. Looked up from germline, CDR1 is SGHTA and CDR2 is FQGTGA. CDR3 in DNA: TGTGCCAGCAGCCCCGGCCCGAGACAGGCATACAATGAGCAGTTCTTC. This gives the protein CASSPGPRQAYNEQFF.

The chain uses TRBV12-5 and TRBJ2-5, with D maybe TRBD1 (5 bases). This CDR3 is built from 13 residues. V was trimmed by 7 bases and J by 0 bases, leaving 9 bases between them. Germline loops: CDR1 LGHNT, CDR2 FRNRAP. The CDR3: CASATTDQETQYF. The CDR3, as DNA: TGTGCTAGTGCTACGACAGACCAAGAGACCCAGTACTTC.

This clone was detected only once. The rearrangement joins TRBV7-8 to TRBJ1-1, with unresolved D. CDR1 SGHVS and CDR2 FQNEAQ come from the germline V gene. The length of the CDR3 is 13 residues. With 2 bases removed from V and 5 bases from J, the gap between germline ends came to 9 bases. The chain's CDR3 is CASSLTLGTEAFF. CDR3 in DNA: TGTGCCAGCAGCTTAACCCTAGGGACTGAAGCTTTCTTT.

This CDR3 is CASSVGHRTPGANVLTF. CDR3 DNA sequence: TGTGCCAGCAGCGTAGGTCATCGCACACCTGGGGCCAACGTCCTGACTTTC. The V and J genes are TRBV9 and TRBJ2-6; D is unclear. V lost 0 bases and J lost 2, with 12 bases in between. The germline V gene encodes CDR1 SGDLS and CDR2 YYNGEE. The CDR3 contains 17 residues.

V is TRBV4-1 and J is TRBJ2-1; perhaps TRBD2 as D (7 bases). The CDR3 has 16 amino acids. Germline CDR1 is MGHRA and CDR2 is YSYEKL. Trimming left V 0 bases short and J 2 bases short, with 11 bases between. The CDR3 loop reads CASSQDPGGAYNEQFF. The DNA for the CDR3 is TGCGCCAGCAGCCAAGATCCGGGGGGCGCCTACAATGAGCAGTTCTTC.

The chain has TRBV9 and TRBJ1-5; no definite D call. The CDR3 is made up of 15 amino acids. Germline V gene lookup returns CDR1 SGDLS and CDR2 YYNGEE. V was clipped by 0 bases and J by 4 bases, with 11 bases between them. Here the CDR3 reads CASSVDPDSNQPQHF. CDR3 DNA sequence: TGTGCCAGCAGCGTAGACCCCGACTCTAATCAGCCCCAGCATTTT.

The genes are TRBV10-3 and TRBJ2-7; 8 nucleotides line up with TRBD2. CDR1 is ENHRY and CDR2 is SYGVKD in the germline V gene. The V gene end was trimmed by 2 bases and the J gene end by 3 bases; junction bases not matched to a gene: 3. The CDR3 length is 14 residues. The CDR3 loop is CAISETSGNYEQYF. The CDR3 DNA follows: TGTGCCATCAGTGAGACTAGCGGTAACTACGAGCAGTACTTC.

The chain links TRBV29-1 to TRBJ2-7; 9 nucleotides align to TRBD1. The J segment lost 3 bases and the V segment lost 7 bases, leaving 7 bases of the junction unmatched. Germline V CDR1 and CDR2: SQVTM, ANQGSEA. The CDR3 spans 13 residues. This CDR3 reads CSGGTGRYYEQYF. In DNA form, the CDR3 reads TGCAGCGGCGGGACAGGGAGATACTACGAGCAGTACTTC.

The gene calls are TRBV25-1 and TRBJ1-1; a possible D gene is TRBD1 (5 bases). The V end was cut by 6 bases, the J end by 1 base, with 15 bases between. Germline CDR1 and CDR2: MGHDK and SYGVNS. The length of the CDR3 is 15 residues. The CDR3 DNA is TGTGCCAGCAGGCCCCCGGTAACAGGGAACACTGAAGCTTTCTTT. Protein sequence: CASRPPVTGNTEAFF.

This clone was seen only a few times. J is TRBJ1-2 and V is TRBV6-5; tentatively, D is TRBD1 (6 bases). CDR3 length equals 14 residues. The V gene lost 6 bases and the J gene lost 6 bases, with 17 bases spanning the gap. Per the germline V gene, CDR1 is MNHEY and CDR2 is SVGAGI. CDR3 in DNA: TGTGCCAGCAGCCGCAAGGCGACAGGTCATGGCTACACCTTC. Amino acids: CASSRKATGHGYTF.

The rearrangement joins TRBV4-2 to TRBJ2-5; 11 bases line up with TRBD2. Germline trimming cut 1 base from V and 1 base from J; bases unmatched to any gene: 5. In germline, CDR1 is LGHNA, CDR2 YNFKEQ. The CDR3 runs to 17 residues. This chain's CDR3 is CASSQGDTSGGQETQYF. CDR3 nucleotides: TGTGCCAGCAGCCAAGGGGATACTAGCGGGGGCCAAGAGACCCAGTACTTC.

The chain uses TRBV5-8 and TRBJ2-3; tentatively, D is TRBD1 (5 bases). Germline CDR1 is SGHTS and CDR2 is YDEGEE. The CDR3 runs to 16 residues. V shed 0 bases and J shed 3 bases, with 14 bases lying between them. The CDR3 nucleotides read TGTGCCAGCAGCTTGGCATTCGCCCCAGGGACAGATACGCAGTATTTT. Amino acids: CASSLAFAPGTDTQYF.

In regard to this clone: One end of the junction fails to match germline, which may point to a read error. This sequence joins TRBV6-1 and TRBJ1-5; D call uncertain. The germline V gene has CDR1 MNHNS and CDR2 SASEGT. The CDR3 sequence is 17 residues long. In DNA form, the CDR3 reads TGTGCCAGCATTGAAGGGATCGCGGGTTTTAGCAATCAGCCCCAGCATTTT. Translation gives CASIEGIAGFSNQPQHF.

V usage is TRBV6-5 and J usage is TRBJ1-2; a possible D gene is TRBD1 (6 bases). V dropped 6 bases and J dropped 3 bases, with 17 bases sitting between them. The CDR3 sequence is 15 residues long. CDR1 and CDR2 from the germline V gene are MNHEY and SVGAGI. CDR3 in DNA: TGTGCCAGCAGCCGATTGGCAGGGGAATACTATGGCTACACCTTC. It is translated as CASSRLAGEYYGYTF.

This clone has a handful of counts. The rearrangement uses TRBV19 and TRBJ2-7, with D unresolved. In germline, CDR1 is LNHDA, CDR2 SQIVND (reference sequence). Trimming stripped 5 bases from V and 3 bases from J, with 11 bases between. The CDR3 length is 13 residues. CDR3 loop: CASSLGAYYEQYF. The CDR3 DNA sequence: TGTGCCAGTAGTCTCGGAGCCTACTACGAGCAGTACTTC.

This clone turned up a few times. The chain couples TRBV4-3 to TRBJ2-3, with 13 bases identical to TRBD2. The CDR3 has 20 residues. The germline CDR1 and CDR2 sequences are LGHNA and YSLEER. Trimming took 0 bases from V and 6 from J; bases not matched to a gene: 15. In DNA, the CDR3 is TGCGCCAGCAGCCAAGATGGCTTAGGGACTAGCGGGGCCACCAGGGATACGCAGTATTTT. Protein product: CASSQDGLGTSGATRDTQYF.

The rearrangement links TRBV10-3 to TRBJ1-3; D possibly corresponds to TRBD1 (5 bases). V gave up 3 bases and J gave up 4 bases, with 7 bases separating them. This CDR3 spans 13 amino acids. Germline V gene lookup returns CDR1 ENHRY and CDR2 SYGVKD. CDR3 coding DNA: TGTGCCATCAGTGACAGGGCAGGAAACACCATATATTTT. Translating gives CAISDRAGNTIYF.

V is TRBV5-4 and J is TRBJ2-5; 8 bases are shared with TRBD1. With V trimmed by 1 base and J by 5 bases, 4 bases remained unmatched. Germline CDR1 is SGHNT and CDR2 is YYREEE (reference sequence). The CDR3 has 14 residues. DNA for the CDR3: TGTGCCAGCAGCTTGCAGGGGGCCGGGGAGACCCAGTACTTC. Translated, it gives CASSLQGAGETQYF.